Described below is a single T cell receptor beta chain sequence and its context. This sample is drawn from a study of blood T cell repertoires in COVID-19. The CDR3 is made up of 12 amino acids. V shed 4 bases and J shed 6 bases, with 7 bases lying between them. Measured with immunoSEQ multiplex PCR; TCRdb has only the in-frame clones, and not every one. The sample records 200,000 to 300,000 clones, around 90% being singletons. The clonotype comes from a woman aged 55 to 70 with COVID-19, enrolled during active disease. The chain carries TRBV12-3 or TRBV12-4 and TRBJ2-1; D is unclear. The sample taken for sequencing was peripheral blood. The DNA for the CDR3 is TGTGCCAGCAGTTGGGCCGGCAATGAGCAGTTCTTC. This sequence encodes CASSWAGNEQFF.